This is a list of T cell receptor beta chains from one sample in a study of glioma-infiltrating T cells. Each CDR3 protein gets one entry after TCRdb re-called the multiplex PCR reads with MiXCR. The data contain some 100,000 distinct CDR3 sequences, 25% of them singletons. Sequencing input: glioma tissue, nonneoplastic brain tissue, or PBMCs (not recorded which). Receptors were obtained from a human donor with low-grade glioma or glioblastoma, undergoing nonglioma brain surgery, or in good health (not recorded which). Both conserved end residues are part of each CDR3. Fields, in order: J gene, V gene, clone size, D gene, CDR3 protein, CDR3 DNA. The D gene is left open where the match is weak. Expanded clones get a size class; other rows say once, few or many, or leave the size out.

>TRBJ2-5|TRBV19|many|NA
CASSIKGGETQYF
TGTGCCAGTAGTATTAAGGGGGGAGAGACCCAGTACTTC
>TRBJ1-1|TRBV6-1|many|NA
CASTLYWGANTEAFF
TGTGCCAGCACCCTTTACTGGGGAGCGAACACTGAAGCTTTCTTT
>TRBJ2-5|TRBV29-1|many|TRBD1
CSVYRGSETQYF
TGCAGCGTTTACAGGGGATCAGAGACCCAGTACTTC
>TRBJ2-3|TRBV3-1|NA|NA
CASSLNTGTQYF
TGTGCCAGCAGCCTCAACACAGGTACGCAGTATTTT
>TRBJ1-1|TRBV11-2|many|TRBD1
CASSPSLGTGGLRAFF
TGTGCCAGCAGCCCGAGCCTCGGGACAGGGGGTTTGCGGGCTTTCTTT
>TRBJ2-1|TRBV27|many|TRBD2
CASGSGSAAYNEQFF
TGTGCCAGCGGTAGCGGGAGTGCTGCCTACAATGAGCAGTTCTTC
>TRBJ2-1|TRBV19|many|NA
CARPYRPYNEQFF
TGTGCCAGGCCTTACAGGCCCTACAATGAGCAGTTCTTC
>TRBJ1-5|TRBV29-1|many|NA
CSVLDSHNQPQHF
TGCAGCGTTCTTGACAGCCACAATCAGCCCCAGCATTTT
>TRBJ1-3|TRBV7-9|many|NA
CASSEEYRASGNTIYF
TGTGCCAGCAGCGAGGAATACAGGGCCTCTGGAAACACCATATATTTT
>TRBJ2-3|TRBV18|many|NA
CASSPRRLLDTQYF
TGTGCCAGCTCACCGCGTAGGCTGCTAGATACGCAGTATTTT
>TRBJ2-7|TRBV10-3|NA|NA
CAIGDRPYEQYF
TGTGCCATCGGTGACCGACCCTACGAGCAGTACTTC
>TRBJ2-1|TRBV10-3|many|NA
CAISESVSIPYNEQFF
TGTGCCATCAGTGAGTCAGTATCAATCCCCTACAATGAGCAGTTCTTC
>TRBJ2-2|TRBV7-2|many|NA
CASSLVTLGANTGELFF
TGTGCCAGCAGCTTAGTAACGCTCGGCGCGAACACCGGGGAGCTGTTTTTT
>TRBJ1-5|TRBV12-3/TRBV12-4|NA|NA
CASSPSGHRVLGHQHF
TGTGCCAGCAGCCCCTCGGGCCACAGAGTTTTGGGGCACCAGCATTTT
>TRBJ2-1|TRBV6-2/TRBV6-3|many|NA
CASSYPPGVPNEQFF
TGTGCCAGCAGTTACCCGCCGGGAGTCCCCAATGAGCAGTTCTTC
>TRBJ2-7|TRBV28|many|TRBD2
CASSLTGSGITYEQYF
TGTGCCAGCAGTTTAACGGGTAGCGGGATTACCTACGAGCAGTACTTC
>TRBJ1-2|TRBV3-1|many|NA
CASSRTRTGTNYGYTF
TGTGCCAGCAGCCGCACAAGGACGGGAACTAACTATGGCTACACCTTC
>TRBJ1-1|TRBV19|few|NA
CASKVAGDTEAFF
TGTGCCAGTAAGGTGGCAGGGGACACTGAAGCTTTCTTT
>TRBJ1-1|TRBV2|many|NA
CASSGDSEAFF
TGTGCCAGCAGCGGTGACAGTGAAGCTTTCTTT
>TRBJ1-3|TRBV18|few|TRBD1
CASSPPGQFGAGNTIYF
TGTGCCAGCTCACCCCCGGGACAGTTCGGCGCGGGAAACACCATATATTTT
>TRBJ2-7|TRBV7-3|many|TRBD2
CASSLTSGSSYEQYF
TGTGCCAGCAGCCTTACTAGCGGGAGCTCCTACGAGCAGTACTTC
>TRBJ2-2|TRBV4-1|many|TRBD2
CASSQDSLAGVVGELFF
TGCGCCAGCAGCCAAGATAGCCTAGCGGGAGTGGTCGGGGAGCTGTTTTTT
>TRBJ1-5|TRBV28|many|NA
CASINRYSNQPQHF
TGTGCCAGCATCAACAGATATAGCAATCAGCCCCAGCATTTT
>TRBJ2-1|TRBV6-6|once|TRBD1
CASSIDRDRYDQFW
TGTGCCAGCAGCATCGACAGGGATCGGTATGATCAGTTCTGG